The 26 T cell receptor beta chains given below trace back to one sample, sequenced in a study of blood T cell repertoires in COVID-19. The data were produced by immunoSEQ multiplex PCR, yet TCRdb's version contains in-frame clones alone and is incomplete. Altogether some 200,000 clones are present, roughly 84% being singletons, with the ten largest covering 2.9%. Sequenced input: peripheral blood. The source of these receptors is a man in his forties or fifties who had recovered from COVID-19.

The chain carries TRBV28 and TRBJ2-1; TRBD1 agrees at 9 bases. Losses at the gene ends were 2 bases for V and 4 bases for J; bases not matched to a gene: 6. This CDR3 has 16 residues. Germline assignment: CDR1 MDHEN and CDR2 SYDVKM. For the CDR3, the DNA is TGTGCCAGCAGTTTACCTGCGGGACAGGGATACAATGAGCAGTTCTTC. It encodes CASSLPAGQGYNEQFF.

The chain carries TRBV6-5 and TRBJ1-2; D unresolved. Germline V gene data show CDR1 as MNHEY and CDR2 as SVGAGI. The CDR3 runs 13 residues. Trimming stripped 5 bases from V and 2 bases from J, with 9 bases between. The CDR3 region has the DNA TGTGCCAGCAGTATCGACATGAACTATGGCTACACCTTC. Translation: CASSIDMNYGYTF.

The chain combines TRBV3-1 (or the pseudogene TRBV3-2) with TRBJ1-3, with D perhaps TRBD1 (5 bases). CDR1 and CDR2 from the germline V gene are LGHDT and YNNKEL (reference sequence). V lost 0 bases and J 0 bases, leaving 9 bases between the germline ends. The CDR3 is 16 amino acids. The CDR3 sequence is CASSQDLQGSGNTIYF. The CDR3 DNA follows: TGTGCCAGCAGCCAAGATCTGCAGGGCTCTGGAAACACCATATATTTT.

This chain uses TRBV19 with TRBJ2-7; a possible D gene is TRBD1 (5 bases). Germline assignment: CDR1 LNHDA and CDR2 SQIVND (reference sequence). V lost 3 bases, J lost 3 bases, and 9 bases lay in between. The CDR3 has 13 residues. As DNA, the CDR3 is TGTGCCAGTAGTATGGGGCCCGTCTACGAGCAGTACTTC. This gives the protein CASSMGPVYEQYF.

The rearrangement uses TRBV6-6 and TRBJ1-2; tentatively, D is TRBD1 (5 bases). Germline V gives CDR1 MNHNY, CDR2 SVGAGI (reference sequence). Trimming took off 4 bases at V and 4 bases at J, with 19 bases between the two ends. The CDR3 loop spans 16 amino acids. This CDR3 is CASSSPDRASLYGYTF. The CDR3 DNA reads as TGTGCCAGCAGTTCGCCAGACAGAGCCTCTCTCTATGGCTACACCTTC.

This clone has a count of ten or more. This chain joins TRBV27 and TRBJ2-1, with TRBD2 identical over 11 bases. The junction had 5 bases not matched to a gene; V was cut back by 10 bases and J by 3 bases. CDR3 size: 14 residues. Germline assignment: CDR1 MNHEY and CDR2 SMNVEV (reference sequence). As DNA, the CDR3 is TGTGCCACTACACTAGCGGGAGACTACAATGAGCAGTTCTTC. This gives the protein CATTLAGDYNEQFF.

This clone was seen more than once but under ten times. The genes are TRBV2 and TRBJ2-3, with 8 bases that match TRBD1. The CDR3 consists of 15 residues. The V gene end was trimmed by 6 bases and the J gene end by 0 bases; junction bases not matched to a gene: 5. CDR1 is SNHLY and CDR2 is FYNNEI in the germline V gene. The CDR3 here is CASSTQGASTDTQYF. CDR3 bases: TGTGCCAGCAGCACGCAGGGGGCTAGCACAGATACGCAGTATTTT. Full variable domain (rest looked up from reference TRBV2 and TRBJ2-3): EPEVTQTPSHQVTQMGQEVILRCVPISNHLYFYWYRQILGQKVEFLVSFYNNEISEKSEIFDDQFSVERPDGSNFTLKIRSTKLEDSAMYFCASSTQGASTDTQYFGPGTRLTVL.

This clone came up a few times. The rearrangement joins TRBV7-2 to TRBJ2-5; TRBD2 aligns across 9 bases. CDR1 and CDR2 (germline): SGHTA, FQGNSA. The CDR3 has 16 residues. V was clipped by 2 bases and J by 5 bases; unmatched bases: 9. As DNA, the CDR3 is TGTGCCAGCAGCTTAAGGGCTAGCGGGATGGGCGAGACCCAGTACTTC. It is translated as CASSLRASGMGETQYF.

This clone was recorded only once. This chain joins TRBV15 and TRBJ1-3, with TRBD1 identical over 7 bases. Germline CDR1 and CDR2: LNHNV and YYDKDF (reference sequence). This CDR3 has 14 residues. J lost 3 bases, V lost 3 bases, and 2 bases had no gene match. The CDR3 region has the DNA TGTGCCACCAGCAGTGGGGACAGTGGAAACACCATATATTTT. As protein: CATSSGDSGNTIYF.

V gene TRBV12-5 combines with J gene TRBJ2-7, with TRBD2 identical over 7 bases. J was trimmed by 6 bases and V by 11 bases; bases with no gene match: 7. The germline gives CDR1 LGHNT, CDR2 FRNRAP. This CDR3 spans 11 amino acids. The CDR3 nucleotides read TGTGCTTCGGGACTAACCCGCGAGCAGTACTTC. It yields the protein CASGLTREQYF.

The genes are TRBV19 and TRBJ2-1, with TRBD2 matching over 8 bases. V lost 11 bases, J lost 7 bases, and 13 bases stayed unmatched. Germline-derived CDR1 and CDR2 are LNHDA and SQIVND (reference sequence). The CDR3 sequence is 14 residues long. The CDR3 nucleotides are TGTGCCTGTAAGAGCGGGAGAATCGATAATGAGCAGTTCTTC. This gives the protein CACKSGRIDNEQFF.

V and J are TRBV3-1 (or the pseudogene TRBV3-2) and TRBJ1-4, with 9 bases matching TRBD1. The germline gives CDR1 LGHDT, CDR2 YNNKEL (reference sequence). Trimming removed 4 bases from V and 1 base from J; junction bases left unmatched: 7. The CDR3 is made up of 17 amino acids. CDR3 in DNA: TGTGCCAGCAGCCCCCATGACAGGGGGGGAACTAATGAAAAACTGTTTTTT. Translated: CASSPHDRGGTNEKLFF.

The chain employs TRBV11-2 and TRBJ1-2, with 7 positions matching TRBD1. CDR1 is SGHAT, CDR2 FQNNGV, per germline. J gave up 6 bases and V 0 bases, and 13 bases lay outside the gene matches. This CDR3 has 17 residues. CDR3 nucleotide sequence: TGTGCCAGCAGCTTAGATCGCACTTCGGGACAGATCAATGGCTACACCTTC. Amino acids: CASSLDRTSGQINGYTF.

The chain joins TRBV28 to TRBJ1-1; 9 bases agree with TRBD1. V shed 5 bases and J 5 bases; nucleotides not matched to a gene: 12. The length of the CDR3 is 16 residues. Germline V CDR1 and CDR2: MDHEN, SYDVKM. The CDR3 reads CASSIQGARRKTEAFF. The CDR3 nucleotides read TGTGCCAGCAGTATACAGGGGGCGAGAAGGAAGACTGAAGCTTTCTTT.

As DNA, the CDR3 is TGTGCCACCAGCAGCTCAACAGGGGGCTACGAGCAGTACTTC. This translates into CATSSSTGGYEQYF. The chain has TRBV15 and TRBJ2-7; 8 nucleotides line up with TRBD1. This CDR3 region has 14 residues. Per the germline V gene, CDR1 is LNHNV and CDR2 is YYDKDF (reference sequence). With V trimmed by 3 bases and J by 3 bases, 4 bases remained unmatched.

The V call is TRBV7-2, the J call TRBJ2-2, with D maybe TRBD1 (7 bases). V was cut by 0 bases and J by 6 bases, with 8 bases left in between. Germline loops: CDR1 SGHTA, CDR2 FQGNSA. The length of the CDR3 is 14 residues. The CDR3 nucleotides are TGTGCCAGCAGCTTAGCCAGGGGGGCCGGGGAGCTGTTTTTT. Translated: CASSLARGAGELFF.

This clone was observed a handful of times. This chain's CDR3 is CASSSGQPGQPQHF. DNA of the CDR3: TGCGCCAGCAGCTCCGGACAGCCTGGTCAGCCCCAGCATTTT. The chain employs TRBV5-1 and TRBJ1-5, with a tentative D call TRBD1 (6 bases). Germline V gene sequence: CDR1 SGHRS, CDR2 YFSETQ. The ends were cut back, 3 bases at V and 6 bases at J, with 13 bases in the middle. This CDR3 has 14 amino acids.

A single count supports this clone. V is TRBV6-5 and J is TRBJ1-1; D is possibly TRBD1 (6 bases). Deletions cut 2 bases from V and 0 bases from J, with 7 bases between. The CDR3 contains 14 residues. Germline V gene sequence: CDR1 MNHEY, CDR2 SVGAGI. CDR3 amino acids: CASSYTGMNTEAFF. The CDR3 DNA reads TGTGCCAGCAGTTACACAGGGATGAACACTGAAGCTTTCTTT.

The chain links TRBV3-1 (or the pseudogene TRBV3-2) to TRBJ2-1, with D perhaps matching TRBD2 (6 bases). The CDR3 extends over 15 amino acids. Trimming pared 1 base from V and 8 bases from J, leaving 15 bases between. The V gene's germline CDR1 is LGHDT and CDR2 YNNKEL (reference sequence). CDR3 loop: CASSQGGGGSDEQFF. In DNA form, the CDR3 reads TGTGCCAGCAGCCAAGGTGGAGGAGGGAGCGATGAGCAGTTCTTC.

This clone is a singleton in its sample. The chain employs TRBV28 and TRBJ1-5, with 7 nucleotides matching TRBD1. Trimming cost V 5 bases and J 4 bases; bases outside gene matches: 8. This CDR3 comprises 15 residues. Germline-derived CDR1 and CDR2 are MDHEN and SYDVKM. The CDR3 region is CASSKGQSLNQPQHF. DNA of the CDR3: TGTGCCAGCAGTAAGGGACAGAGCTTAAATCAGCCCCAGCATTTT.

This sequence joins TRBV5-1 and TRBJ2-6; the match to TRBD2 covers 11 bases. The germline V gene has CDR1 SGHRS and CDR2 YFSETQ. V shed 3 bases, J shed 3 bases, and the junction held 2 bases outside the gene matches. The CDR3 is 16 amino acids. The CDR3 region is CASSSLAGVGANVLTF. CDR3 nucleotide sequence: TGCGCCAGCAGCTCACTAGCGGGAGTTGGGGCCAACGTCCTGACTTTC.

The rearrangement joins TRBV6-5 to TRBJ2-7, with D unresolved. CDR3 length equals 15 residues. Germline lookup yields CDR1 MNHEY and CDR2 SVGAGI. V dropped 0 bases and J dropped 4 bases, with 13 bases sitting between them. CDR3 loop: CASSYSVSGTYEQYF. In nucleotides, the CDR3 is TGTGCCAGCAGTTACTCGGTCTCAGGTACATACGAGCAGTACTTC.

V is TRBV9 and J is TRBJ2-2, with TRBD2 as a possible D gene (5 bases). V dropped 4 bases and J dropped 5 bases, with 12 bases sitting between them. The CDR3 extends over 14 amino acids. Germline lookup yields CDR1 SGDLS and CDR2 YYNGEE. The CDR3 DNA reads as TGTGCCAGCAGCACGAGAGGGCCTACCGGGGAGCTGTTTTTT. This sequence encodes CASSTRGPTGELFF.

This clone was seen only once. The rearrangement links TRBV28 to TRBJ2-4; 8 bases line up with TRBD1. Losses at the gene ends were 3 bases for V and 3 bases for J; bases not matched to a gene: 1. This CDR3 spans 14 amino acids. In germline, CDR1 is MDHEN, CDR2 SYDVKM. This CDR3 is CASSLDRVKNIQYF. The CDR3 DNA reads TGTGCCAGCAGTTTGGACAGGGTCAAAAACATTCAGTACTTC.

The chain links TRBV2 to TRBJ1-1; 9 nucleotides agree with TRBD1. This CDR3 region has 14 residues. Germline lookup yields CDR1 SNHLY and CDR2 FYNNEI. The J segment lost 2 bases and the V segment lost 8 bases, leaving 6 bases of the junction unmatched. CDR3 bases: TGTGCCAGCGGGTACAGGGGGCTCAACACTGAAGCTTTCTTT. Translation: CASGYRGLNTEAFF.

This sequence joins TRBV25-1 and TRBJ1-2; 8 bases align to TRBD1. Germline CDR1 is MGHDK and CDR2 is SYGVNS. V lost 0 bases, J lost 7 bases, and 7 bases stayed unmatched. The CDR3 sequence is 15 residues long. The CDR3 bases are TGTGCCAGCAGTGAATACCCGGACAGGGATCGTGGCTACACCTTC. Its translation is CASSEYPDRDRGYTF.